Reported below is one TCR beta chain. No antigen is known for it. The sample originates from a study of shared clonotypes between healthy human individuals. Background on the study: With ages of 18 to 49, the donors were a couple of women and three men.

Study processing details: ImmunoSEQ supplied junction-only sequences lacking quality scores, so filtering was different. Only in-frame clones appear in the TCRdb table, and some are missing; sequencing was by immunoSEQ multiplex PCR. For V, J and clone size, that table is used; D and trimming come from the DNA. The table includes about 510,000 clones, approximately 79% detected once. The germline V gene encodes CDR1 MGHRA and CDR2 YSYEKL. V was clipped by 2 bases and J by 4 bases, with 11 bases between them. CDR3 length: 15 residues. Samples left unsorted employed about 90 million PBMCs for genomic DNA. Study-level points and caveats: Clonotype sharing among donors was thought likely to change with sequencing depth.

This chain joins TRBV4-1 and TRBJ2-2; D uncertain. The source is a woman between 40 and 50 years old in good health. Some clones in this sample may be carry-over from other donors' samples. Sequencing used PBMCs. The CDR3 sequence: CASSQSVVGTGELFF. Here the CDR3 DNA reads TGCGCCAGCAGCCAATCGGTAGTTGGCACCGGGGAGCTGTTTTTT.